This is a list of T cell receptor beta chains from one sample in a study of CD8+CD57+ T cells in acquired aplastic anemia. A single record per CDR3 protein comes from TCRdb applying MiXCR to the reads. The repertoire holds under 200,000 distinct CDR3 sequences, roughly 50% seen once, with roughly 2% in the top ten. Material: sorted CD4+, CD8+, or CD8+CD57+ T cells (not recorded which) from PBMCs. Receptors originate from a human donor with aplastic anemia. Both conserved end residues are part of each CDR3. The D gene is left open where the match is weak. Expanded clones get a size class; other rows say once, few or many, or leave the size out.

j_call: TRBJ1-4
clone_size: -
d_call: -
v_call: TRBV27
cdr3_nt: TGTGCCAGCACCAATGCCCCGGAGGGTGAAAAACTGTTTTTT
cdr3_aa: CASTNAPEGEKLFF

j_call: TRBJ2-6
clone_size: -
d_call: -
v_call: TRBV19
cdr3_nt: TGTGCCAGTAGTATAGATCTAAAAGGCAGATTAAGCTCTGGGGCCAACGTCCTGACTTTC
cdr3_aa: CASSIDLKGRLSSGANVLTF

j_call: TRBJ1-1
clone_size: few
d_call: -
v_call: TRBV5-6
cdr3_nt: TGTGCCAGCAGCTTAGGGACGAACACTGAATCTTTCTTT
cdr3_aa: CASSLGTNTESFF

j_call: TRBJ2-3
clone_size: -
d_call: TRBD2
v_call: TRBV7-6
cdr3_nt: TGTGCCGGCAGCCTAAGCGGGGCGAGCACAGATACGCAGTATTTT
cdr3_aa: CAGSLSGASTDTQYF

j_call: TRBJ1-2
clone_size: many
d_call: TRBD1
v_call: TRBV7-8
cdr3_nt: TGTGCCAGCAGCCCCCGGACAGGGGAAATAGATGGCTACACCTTC
cdr3_aa: CASSPRTGEIDGYTF

j_call: TRBJ2-3
clone_size: -
d_call: TRBD2
v_call: TRBV10-3
cdr3_nt: TGTGCCAGCCTAGCGGGAGACACAGATACGCAGTATTTT
cdr3_aa: CASLAGDTDTQYF

j_call: TRBJ2-7
clone_size: few
d_call: -
v_call: TRBV12-3/TRBV12-4
cdr3_nt: TGTGCCAGCATTTTAGGGTACGAGCAGTACTTC
cdr3_aa: CASILGYEQYF

j_call: TRBJ1-2
clone_size: many
d_call: -
v_call: TRBV25-1
cdr3_nt: TGTGCCAGCAGTGGTCCAGAGGTTGGCTATGGCTACACCTTC
cdr3_aa: CASSGPEVGYGYTF

j_call: TRBJ1-2
clone_size: -
d_call: -
v_call: TRBV20-1
cdr3_nt: TGCAGTGCCAGAAGGGACACTGAATATGGCTACACCTTC
cdr3_aa: CSARRDTEYGYTF

j_call: TRBJ2-3
clone_size: -
d_call: TRBD2
v_call: TRBV9
cdr3_nt: TGTGCCAGCAGCGCTCGGACTAGCGGGGGTCCCCCAGATACGCAGTATTTT
cdr3_aa: CASSARTSGGPPDTQYF

j_call: TRBJ2-2
clone_size: few
d_call: TRBD2
v_call: TRBV3-1
cdr3_nt: TGTGCCAGCAGCCAAGAGGGAGCGGGAGGGCCGAACACCGGGGAGCTGTTTTTT
cdr3_aa: CASSQEGAGGPNTGELFF

j_call: TRBJ1-5
clone_size: -
d_call: -
v_call: TRBV3-1
cdr3_nt: TGTGCCAGCAGCCAAGCCGGCGGTGGCGGGGGGCCCCAGCATTTT
cdr3_aa: CASSQAGGGGGPQHF

j_call: TRBJ2-7
clone_size: -
d_call: -
v_call: TRBV7-3
cdr3_nt: TGCGCCAGCAGCCAAGGATCAACCTACGAGCAGTACTTC
cdr3_aa: CASSQGSTYEQYF

j_call: TRBJ2-2
clone_size: many
d_call: -
v_call: TRBV15
cdr3_nt: TGTGCCACCAGCAGAGAGGTTCTGAACACCGGGGAGCTGTTTTTT
cdr3_aa: CATSREVLNTGELFF